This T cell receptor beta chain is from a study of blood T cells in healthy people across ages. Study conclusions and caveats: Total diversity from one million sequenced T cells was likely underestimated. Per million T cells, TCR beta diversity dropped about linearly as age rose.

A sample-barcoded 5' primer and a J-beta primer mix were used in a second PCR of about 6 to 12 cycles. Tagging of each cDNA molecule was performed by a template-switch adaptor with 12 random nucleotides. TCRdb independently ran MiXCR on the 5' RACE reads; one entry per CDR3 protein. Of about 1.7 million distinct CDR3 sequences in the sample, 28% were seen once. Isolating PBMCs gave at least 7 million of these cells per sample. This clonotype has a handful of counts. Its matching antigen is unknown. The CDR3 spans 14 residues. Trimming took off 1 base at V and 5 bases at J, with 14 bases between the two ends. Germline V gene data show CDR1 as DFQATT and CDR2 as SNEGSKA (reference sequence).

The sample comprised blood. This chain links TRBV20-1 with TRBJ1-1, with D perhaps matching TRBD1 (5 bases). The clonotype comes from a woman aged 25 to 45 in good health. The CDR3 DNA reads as TGCAGTGCTAGAGTAGGGGTTGCTCTGACTGAAGCTTTCTTT. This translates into CSARVGVALTEAFF.